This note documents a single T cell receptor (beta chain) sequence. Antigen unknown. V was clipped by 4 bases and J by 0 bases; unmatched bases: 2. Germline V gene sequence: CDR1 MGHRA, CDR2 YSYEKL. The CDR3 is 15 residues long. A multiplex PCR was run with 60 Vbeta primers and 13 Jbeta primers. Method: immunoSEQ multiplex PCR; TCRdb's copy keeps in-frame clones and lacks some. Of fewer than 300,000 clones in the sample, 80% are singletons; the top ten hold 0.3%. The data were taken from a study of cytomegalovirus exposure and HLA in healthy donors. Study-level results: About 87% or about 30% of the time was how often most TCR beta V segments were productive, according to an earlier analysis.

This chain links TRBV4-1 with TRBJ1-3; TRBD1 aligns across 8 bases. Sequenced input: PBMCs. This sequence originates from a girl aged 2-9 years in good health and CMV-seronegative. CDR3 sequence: CASSPDRGSGNTIYF. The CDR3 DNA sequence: TGCGCCAGCAGCCCCGACAGGGGCTCTGGAAACACCATATATTTT.